This T cell receptor (beta chain) derives from a study of T cells in Graves' hyperthyroidism and ophthalmopathy. Broader study findings: In blood, most of the thyroid clonotypes expanded above 0.001 were also present.

TCR beta CDR3 regions were amplified from RNA. HTBI primers drove first-round RT-PCR of the TCR CDR3. MiXCR was run by TCRdb on the multiplex PCR reads, yielding one entry per CDR3 protein. The sample has hundreds of thousands of distinct CDR3 sequences; about 35% are singletons. Exclusions: uncontrolled infection, other autoimmune disease, pregnancy, lactation. Together with thyroid ultrasound, orbital computed tomography, serum thyroxine and TRAb, clinical symptoms were used for diagnoses. This clonotype was counted at least ten times. Its antigen is unidentified. This TCR derives from a woman in her thirties or forties with Graves' hyperthyroidism. Source material: blood.

The CDR3 sequence: CASKVQVDSPLHF. The CDR3 coding sequence is TGCGCCAGCAAGGTACAGGTAGATTCACCCCTCCACTTT. The V and J genes are TRBV5-1 and TRBJ1-6, with TRBD1 as a possible D gene (5 bases). The V and J ends lost 6 bases and 8 bases respectively, with 12 bases between them. Germline V gene data show CDR1 as SGHRS and CDR2 as YFSETQ. The CDR3 length is 13 residues. Looking up the rest from reference TRBV5-1 and TRBJ1-6 gives the full variable domain: KAGVTQTPRYLIKTRGQQVTLSCSPISGHRSVSWYQQTPGQGLQFLFEYFSETQRNKGNFPGRFSGRQFSNSRSEMNVSTLELGDSALYLCASKVQVDSPLHFGNGTRLTVT.